What follows is one TCR beta chain and its context. This entry comes from a study of control samples from healthy donors and cancer patients. CDR1 and CDR2 from the germline V gene are MNHEY and SMNVEV (reference sequence). CDR3 length: 17 amino acids. After removal of 2 bases from V and 0 bases from J, the junction contained 7 bases not matched to a gene. The protocol was immunoSEQ multiplex PCR, while the TCRdb copy is restricted to in-frame clones and leaves out a portion. The profile shows about 40,000 clones, roughly 92% of them singletons. V is TRBV27 and J is TRBJ1-3; TRBD1 agrees at 7 bases. Sequenced material: blood. The TCR originated in a woman in her fifties or sixties in good health. CDR3: CASSLVGTVHSGNTIYF. The CDR3 DNA sequence: TGTGCCAGCAGTTTAGTCGGGACAGTCCACTCTGGAAACACCATATATTTT.